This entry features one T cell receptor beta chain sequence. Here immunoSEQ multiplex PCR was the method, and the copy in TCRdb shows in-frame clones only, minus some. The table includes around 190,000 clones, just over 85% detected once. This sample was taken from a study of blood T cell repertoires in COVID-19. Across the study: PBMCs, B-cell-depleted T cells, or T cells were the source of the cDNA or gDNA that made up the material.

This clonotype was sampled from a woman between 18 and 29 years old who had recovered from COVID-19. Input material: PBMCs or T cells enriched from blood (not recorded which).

DNA for the CDR3: TGCGCCAGCAGCCAACTAGATGGGGAGACCCAGTACTTC. The encoded protein is CASSQLDGETQYF. J is TRBJ2-5 and V is TRBV4-1; no clear D gene. Germline CDR1 MGHRA, CDR2 YSYEKL. V lost 2 bases and J lost 5, with 9 bases in between. This CDR3 has 13 amino acids.